These T cell receptor beta chains were read from a single sample in a study of CD8 T cell repertoires and HIV-1 epitope variants. TCRdb keeps only in-frame clones here, not all; method: immunoSEQ multiplex PCR. There are around 5,000 clones in the sample; 66% occur only once, and roughly 45% lies in the top ten. Their cognate antigens are unknown. What was sequenced was cultured CD8+ T cells derived from PBMCs. The receptors were sampled from a male donor with HIV. Both conserved end residues are part of each CDR3. The D gene is left open where the match is weak. A clone size is listed for some rows: how often the clone was seen (once, few, many), or a class if it is expanded.

j_call: TRBJ2-7; d_call: -; clone_size: -; v_call: TRBV27; cdr3_aa: CASSEIASSYEQYF; cdr3_nt: TGTGCCAGCAGTGAGATTGCAAGCTCCTACGAGCAGTACTTC
j_call: TRBJ2-7; d_call: -; clone_size: -; v_call: TRBV10-1; cdr3_aa: CASSEGQLGPYEQYF; cdr3_nt: TGCGCCAGCAGTGAGGGACAGCTTGGACCCTACGAGCAGTACTTC
j_call: TRBJ1-2; d_call: TRBD1; clone_size: -; v_call: TRBV6-5; cdr3_aa: CASSRVNRGNGYTF; cdr3_nt: TGTGCCAGCAGTCGAGTTAACAGGGGTAATGGCTACACCTTC
j_call: TRBJ2-7; d_call: TRBD2; clone_size: -; v_call: TRBV4-2; cdr3_aa: CASSQDPSGGEYSYEQYF; cdr3_nt: TGTGCCAGCAGCCAAGACCCTAGCGGGGGGGAATACTCCTACGAGCAGTACTTC
j_call: TRBJ2-5; d_call: TRBD2; clone_size: -; v_call: TRBV5-1; cdr3_aa: CASSLGGTRGETQYF; cdr3_nt: TGCGCCAGCAGCTTGGGTGGGACTAGAGGAGAGACCCAGTACTTC
j_call: TRBJ2-2; d_call: TRBD1; clone_size: -; v_call: TRBV25-1; cdr3_aa: CASSADVQGARELFF; cdr3_nt: TGTGCCAGCAGTGCCGATGTACAGGGGGCGAGGGAGCTGTTTTTT
j_call: TRBJ1-1; d_call: -; clone_size: few; v_call: TRBV18; cdr3_aa: CASSPTLDTEAFF; cdr3_nt: TGTGCCAGCTCACCAACGTTGGACACTGAAGCTTTCTTT
j_call: TRBJ1-2; d_call: -; clone_size: -; v_call: TRBV28; cdr3_aa: CASSPSGNYGYTF; cdr3_nt: TGTGCCAGCAGTCCGTCCGGTAACTATGGCTACACCTTC
j_call: TRBJ2-7; d_call: -; clone_size: -; v_call: TRBV15; cdr3_aa: CATSSDGAEQYF; cdr3_nt: TGTGCCACCAGCAGTGACGGGGCTGAGCAGTACTTC
j_call: TRBJ1-6; d_call: TRBD1; clone_size: -; v_call: TRBV15; cdr3_aa: CATSWTGENSPLHF; cdr3_nt: TGTGCCACCAGCTGGACAGGCGAGAATTCACCCCTCCACTTT
j_call: TRBJ1-6; d_call: TRBD1; clone_size: -; v_call: TRBV5-1; cdr3_aa: CASSLVPGGDSPLHF; cdr3_nt: TGCGCCAGCAGCTTGGTACCAGGGGGCGACTCACCCCTCCACTTT
j_call: TRBJ1-6; d_call: TRBD1; clone_size: -; v_call: TRBV4-1; cdr3_aa: CASSQLGQGNSPLHF; cdr3_nt: TGCGCCAGCAGCCAACTAGGACAGGGGAATTCACCCCTCCACTTT
j_call: TRBJ2-5; d_call: TRBD2; clone_size: -; v_call: TRBV7-3; cdr3_aa: CASSLDRTRGGRETQYF; cdr3_nt: TGTGCCAGCAGCTTAGATCGGACGCGGGGGGGCAGGGAGACCCAGTACTTC
j_call: TRBJ1-1; d_call: -; clone_size: -; v_call: TRBV19; cdr3_aa: CASSITSAGNTEAFF; cdr3_nt: TGTGCCAGTAGTATAACGTCTGCAGGGAACACTGAAGCTTTCTTT
j_call: TRBJ2-7; d_call: -; clone_size: -; v_call: TRBV5-3; cdr3_aa: CARSADNSYEQYF; cdr3_nt: TGTGCCAGAAGCGCCGACAACTCCTACGAGCAGTACTTC
j_call: TRBJ2-5; d_call: -; clone_size: -; v_call: TRBV7-3; cdr3_aa: CASSSGPWGRETQYF; cdr3_nt: TGTGCCAGCAGCTCTGGTCCCTGGGGGCGGGAGACCCAGTACTTC